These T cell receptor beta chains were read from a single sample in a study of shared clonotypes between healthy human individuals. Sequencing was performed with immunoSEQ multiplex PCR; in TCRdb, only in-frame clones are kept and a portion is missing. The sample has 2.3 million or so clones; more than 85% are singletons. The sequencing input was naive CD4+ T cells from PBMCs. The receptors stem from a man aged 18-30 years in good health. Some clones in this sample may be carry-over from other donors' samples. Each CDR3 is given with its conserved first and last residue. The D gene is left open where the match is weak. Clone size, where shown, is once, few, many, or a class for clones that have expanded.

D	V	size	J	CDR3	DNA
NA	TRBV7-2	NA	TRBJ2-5	CASSLDGKETQYF	TGTGCCAGCAGCTTAGATGGGAAAGAGACCCAGTACTTC
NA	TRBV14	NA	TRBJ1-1	CASSPVTGSYTEAFF	TGTGCCAGCAGCCCGGTTACAGGGTCGTACACTGAAGCTTTCTTT
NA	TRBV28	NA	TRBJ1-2	CASSLLRGFGYTF	TGTGCCAGCAGTTTACTCCGGGGCTTTGGCTACACCTTC
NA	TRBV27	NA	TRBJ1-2	CASRLDGNYGYTF	TGTGCCAGCAGACTTGACGGGAACTATGGCTACACCTTC
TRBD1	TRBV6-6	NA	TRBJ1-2	CASSPQGTGSNYGYTF	TGTGCCAGCAGTCCGCAGGGGACAGGCTCCAACTATGGCTACACCTTC
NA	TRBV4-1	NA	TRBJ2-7	CASSQDSLAWSYEQYF	TGCGCCAGCAGCCAAGATAGCCTAGCGTGGTCCTACGAGCAGTACTTC
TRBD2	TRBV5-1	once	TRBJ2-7	CASSIAGGGYEQYF	TGCGCCAGCAGCATAGCGGGAGGGGGCTACGAGCAGTACTTC
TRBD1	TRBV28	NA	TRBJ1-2	CASSPTGDYGYTF	TGTGCCAGCAGTCCGACAGGGGACTATGGCTACACCTTC
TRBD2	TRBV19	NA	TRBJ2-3	CASSPRLAGSDTQYF	TGTGCCAGTAGTCCTCGACTAGCGGGATCAGATACGCAGTATTTT
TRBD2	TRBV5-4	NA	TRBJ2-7	CASSSMGAGGREQYF	TGTGCCAGCAGCTCGATGGGGGCGGGAGGAAGGGAGCAGTACTTC
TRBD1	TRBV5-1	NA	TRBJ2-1	CASSRGQISSYNEQFF	TGCGCCAGCAGCCGGGGACAGATTAGCTCCTACAATGAGCAGTTCTTC
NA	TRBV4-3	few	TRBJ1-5	CASSPGQPDQPQHF	TGCGCCAGCAGCCCAGGACAGCCTGATCAGCCCCAGCATTTT
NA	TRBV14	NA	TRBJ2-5	CASSQDPPPQETQYF	TGTGCCAGCAGCCAAGATCCCCCACCCCAAGAGACCCAGTACTTC